Listed below are T cell receptor beta chains from one sample, sequenced in a study of blood T cell repertoires in COVID-19. TCRdb's table, derived via immunoSEQ multiplex PCR, lists solely in-frame clones and lacks some. The repertoire holds 300,000 to 400,000 clones, with roughly 86% as singletons. The sequencing sample was made of peripheral blood. These TCRs come from a woman in her 70s with COVID-19, enrolled during active disease. CDR3s include the opening cysteine and the closing phenylalanine or tryptophan. Fields, in order: V gene, clone size, J gene, D gene, CDR3 DNA, CDR3 protein. The D gene is left open where the match is weak. Clone size appears in some rows only: once, few, many, or a class for an expanded clone.

TRBV30	NA	TRBJ1-2	NA	TGTGCCTGGAGTAAACCCTCCAGGGGCCTAAACTATGGCTACACCTTC	CAWSKPSRGLNYGYTF
TRBV6-5	NA	TRBJ1-4	TRBD1	TGTGCCAGCAGCTCGGGACAGGGTAATGAAAAACTGTTTTTT	CASSSGQGNEKLFF
TRBV9	NA	TRBJ2-1	NA	TGTGCCAGCAGCGTAGGGGCAGGGGACTACAATGAGCAGTTCTTC	CASSVGAGDYNEQFF
TRBV18	NA	TRBJ1-5	TRBD1	TGTGCCAGCTCACTTCAGACAGGGAGCAATCAGCCCCAGCATTTT	CASSLQTGSNQPQHF
TRBV5-8	NA	TRBJ2-5	TRBD2	TGTGCCAGCAGCTTGATGGGAAGCGGGGGGGCCGAGGAGACCCAGTACTTC	CASSLMGSGGAEETQYF
TRBV27	NA	TRBJ2-1	NA	TGTGCCAGCAGTTCGCCTAGCAGGAATGAGCAGTTCTTC	CASSSPSRNEQFF
TRBV9	NA	TRBJ1-2	NA	TGTGCCAGCAGCGTAGCGGACACCTATGGCTACACCTTC	CASSVADTYGYTF
TRBV12-5	once	TRBJ2-3	NA	TGTGCTAGCGGAGGAAACCCTAGCACAGATACGCAGTATTTT	CASGGNPSTDTQYF
TRBV10-1	NA	TRBJ2-1	TRBD2	TGCGCCAGCAGTCGCGGCCCGGGGGGGATGAATGAGCAGTTCTTC	CASSRGPGGMNEQFF
TRBV7-3	NA	TRBJ2-1	TRBD2	TGTGCCAGCAGCCCATCCCCGGGGGGGACTTCGTTCTTC	CASSPSPGGTSFF
TRBV6-2/TRBV6-3	NA	TRBJ1-4	NA	TGTGCCAGCAGTTACTTTGGGAGTGAAAAACTGTTTTTT	CASSYFGSEKLFF
TRBV4-1	NA	TRBJ1-4	TRBD1	TGCGCCAGCAGCCAAGTTCACGGACAGGGATACGAAAAACTGTTTTTT	CASSQVHGQGYEKLFF
TRBV7-9	NA	TRBJ2-7	NA	TGTGCCAGCAGTCCCCGGTATAACTCCTACGAGCAGTACTTC	CASSPRYNSYEQYF
TRBV3-1/TRBV3-2	NA	TRBJ2-1	TRBD2	TGTGCCAGCAGCCAAGATGGGGGGGCCTACAATGAGCAGTTCTTC	CASSQDGGAYNEQFF
TRBV24-1	NA	TRBJ2-3	NA	TGTGCCACCAGTGAAAGGAGCAAGTTCACAGATACGCAGTATTTT	CATSERSKFTDTQYF
TRBV9	NA	TRBJ2-7	NA	TGTGCCAGCAGCGTAGCTGGGAGCGAGCAGTACTTC	CASSVAGSEQYF
TRBV29-1	NA	TRBJ1-1	NA	TGCAGCGTTCGATTCGGACAGCGGAACACTGAAGCTTTCTTT	CSVRFGQRNTEAFF
TRBV5-4	NA	TRBJ1-4	NA	TGTGCCAGCAGCTTGCGAGGGCGGGGTAATGAAAAACTGTTTTTT	CASSLRGRGNEKLFF
TRBV5-1	NA	TRBJ1-4	NA	TGCGCCAGCAGCTTTGAGCAGGGGAATCAAAAACTGTTTTTT	CASSFEQGNQKLFF
TRBV30	NA	TRBJ2-7	TRBD1	TGTGCCTGGAGCCTATACTCCGGGACAGGGAGGGAGCAGTACTTC	CAWSLYSGTGREQYF
TRBV30	NA	TRBJ1-1	TRBD1	TGTGCCTGGGAGAAGGGGACAGGGGCTTTCTTT	CAWEKGTGAFF
TRBV7-2	NA	TRBJ2-7	NA	TGTGCCAGCAGTTCTTCTCCCGCCTACGAGCAGTACTTC	CASSSSPAYEQYF
TRBV19	once	TRBJ1-1	TRBD1	TGTGCCAGTAGAGGGACAGTGAACACTGAAGCTTTCTTT	CASRGTVNTEAFF
TRBV2	NA	TRBJ2-1	TRBD1	TGTGCCATCACAGACAGGGGGAGATACAATGAGCAGTTCTTC	CAITDRGRYNEQFF
TRBV19	NA	TRBJ2-1	TRBD2	TGTGCCAGTAGTCCGACTAGCGGGGGTGGAGATGAGCAGTTCTTC	CASSPTSGGGDEQFF
TRBV3-1/TRBV3-2	once	TRBJ2-7	NA	TGTGCCAGCAGCCAAGGGTGGCGGGGCCCTAGAGACTACGAGCAGTACTTC	CASSQGWRGPRDYEQYF
TRBV6-2/TRBV6-3	once	TRBJ1-6	NA	TGTGCCAGCAGTCCCGCGGGCCTCTCTTTCGGGACCCTCCACTTT	CASSPAGLSFGTLHF
TRBV5-6	NA	TRBJ1-1	TRBD1	TGTGCCAGCAGCCTCATACAGGGGGCCACTGAAGCTTTCTTT	CASSLIQGATEAFF
TRBV21-1	once	TRBJ2-7	NA	TGTGCCAGCAGCAAGGCAATGAAGTGTTGCTACGAGCAGTACTTC	CASSKAMKCCYEQYF
TRBV19	NA	TRBJ1-2	NA	TGTGCCAGTAGTATATCAGTAACTATCGGCTACACCTTC	CASSISVTIGYTF
TRBV24-1	NA	TRBJ2-5	NA	TGTGCCACCAGTGATTTCCCTCGCGGGACCCAGTACTTC	CATSDFPRGTQYF
TRBV5-4	NA	TRBJ2-7	TRBD1	TGTGCCAGCAGCCCGGACAGGGGCTCCTACGAGCAGTACTTC	CASSPDRGSYEQYF
TRBV6-6	NA	TRBJ2-5	TRBD2	TGTGCCAGCAGCCGCGGGGGAACCCAAGAGACCCAGTACTTC	CASSRGGTQETQYF
TRBV19	NA	TRBJ2-2	TRBD1	TGTGCCAGTAGTAGAGGACAGGGGGCTACAACCGGGGAGCTGTTTTTT	CASSRGQGATTGELFF
TRBV7-2	NA	TRBJ1-5	NA	TGTGCCAGCAGCCTACGACAGTTCGGTCAGCCCCAGCATTTT	CASSLRQFGQPQHF
TRBV5-1	NA	TRBJ2-5	TRBD2	TGCGCCAGCAGCTCCCTAGCGGGGGGAGGAGAGACCCAGTACTTC	CASSSLAGGGETQYF
TRBV4-1	NA	TRBJ1-6	TRBD1	TGCGCCAGCAGCCCCCGGACAGGGGCCAGCTCCTATAATTCACCCCTCCACTTT	CASSPRTGASSYNSPLHF